Listed here is a single TCR beta chain. The repertoire was sequenced with immunoSEQ multiplex PCR; TCRdb's copy has only in-frame clones and lacks some. This table has fewer than 4,500 clones, 60% to 75% appearing once. Germline trimming cut 3 bases from V and 1 base from J; bases unmatched to any gene: 8. The germline V gene has CDR1 LGHNA and CDR2 YNFKEQ. This CDR3 comprises 17 residues. Time point: neoterminal ileum biopsy at postoperative endoscopy, about 6 months after surgery. This sample stems from a study of T cell repertoires in ileal Crohn's disease. V gene TRBV4-2 combines with J gene TRBJ1-3; the match to TRBD1 covers 8 bases. Sequenced input: ileal tissue. The receptor was derived from an adult with Crohn's disease. The CDR3 reads CASSQSQGASSGNTIYF. The CDR3 DNA is TGTGCCAGCAGCCAGTCCCAGGGGGCCTCATCTGGAAACACCATATATTTT.